Listed here are 20 T cell receptor beta chains from one sample, sequenced in a study of CXCR3-negative and CXCR3-positive naive CD8 T cells. The authors made the TRB cDNA libraries by 5' RACE using UMI labels. For each CDR3 protein, TCRdb gives one entry from its re-call of the 5' RACE reads, without DNA. The sample data list around 63,000 distinct CDR3 sequences. Study-level findings and limits: CXCR3-positive naive cells had more hydrophobic TRB CDR3s than CXCR3-negative naive cells.

Their cognate antigens are unknown. The sequenced sample was naive CXCR3+ CD8+ T cells from blood. As to subset: CD45RO-CCR7+CD27+CD95- naive CD8+ T cells expressing CXCR3 (TNR3+). The receptors come from a human donor in good health. Some clones in this sample may be carry-over from other donors' samples.

The chain is built from TRBV21-1 and TRBJ2-7; the TRBD1 assignment by TCRdb is unverifiable without DNA. TRBV21-1 is an annotated pseudogene. The CDR3 is made up of 18 amino acids. The CDR3 loop is CASSKNWGRTGSSYEQYF.

The CDR3 protein is CASSYEGLAGGPVREQYF. The rearrangement joins TRBV6-2 or TRBV6-3 to TRBJ2-7; TCRdb indicates TRBD2, and absent DNA this call remains unverified. This CDR3 region has 18 residues. CDR1 and CDR2 from the germline V gene are MNHEY and SVGEGT.

The chain links TRBV4-1 to TRBJ2-2; TCRdb returns TRBD1, unconfirmable since there is no DNA. This CDR3 region has 20 residues. Germline lookup yields CDR1 MGHRA and CDR2 YSYEKL. The CDR3 loop reads CASSQDLAALTPANTGELFF.

The rearrangement uses TRBV7-2 and TRBJ2-5; TCRdb designates TRBD2, a call that cannot be tested without DNA. The length of the CDR3 is 16 residues. The germline CDR1 and CDR2 sequences are SGHTA and FQGNSA. This chain's CDR3 is CASSLLGGAGWETQYF.

The chain joins TRBV14 to TRBJ1-2. The CDR3 is made up of 14 amino acids. In germline, CDR1 is SGHDN, CDR2 FVKESK. The CDR3 region is CASSQVDSLYGYTF.

The chain is built from TRBV7-9 and TRBJ2-2; TCRdb lists TRBD1, though no DNA is available to test this call. The CDR3 consists of 14 residues. CDR1 is SEHNR and CDR2 is FQNEAQ in the germline V gene (reference sequence). The CDR3 sequence is CASSLAPGTGELFF.

The chain couples TRBV28 to TRBJ1-1; TCRdb names TRBD1, which stays unverified in the absence of DNA. The germline CDR1 and CDR2 sequences are MDHEN and SYDVKM. The CDR3 consists of 13 residues. CDR3 sequence reads: CASSDRGNTEAFF.

The V gene is TRBV11-2, the J gene TRBJ2-5; checking the TCRdb D call of TRBD2 is not possible without DNA. The V gene's germline CDR1 is SGHAT and CDR2 FQNNGV. The CDR3 runs to 15 residues. CDR3 sequence: CASSSAGGSGETQYF.

The rearrangement links TRBV7-2 to TRBJ2-2; the D gene TCRdb calls, TRBD1, cannot be checked with no DNA. The CDR3 spans 14 residues. Germline V gives CDR1 SGHTA, CDR2 FQGNSA. The CDR3 spells CASSSGPKTGELFF.

This rearrangement joins TRBV3-1 to TRBJ1-1; TCRdb's assignment of TRBD1 cannot be checked, as there is no DNA. The length of the CDR3 is 16 residues. CDR1 is LGHDT and CDR2 is YNNKEL in the germline V gene (reference sequence). CDR3 in amino acids: CASSPDRGLSRTEAFF.

The V and J genes are TRBV11-3 and TRBJ2-2. This CDR3 is 15 amino acids long. Germline assignment: CDR1 SGHNT and CDR2 YENEEA. The chain's CDR3 is CASSLGARSYEELFF.

The rearrangement links TRBV12-5 to TRBJ2-2; the TCRdb D gene call, TRBD1, has no DNA to confirm it. The CDR3 extends over 19 amino acids. Germline lookup yields CDR1 LGHNT and CDR2 FRNRAP. The CDR3 region is CASGLGTWRTERGHGELFF. Together with reference TRBV12-5 and TRBJ2-2, the CDR3 gives the full variable domain: DARVTQTPRHKVTEMGQEVTMRCQPILGHNTVFWYRQTMMQGLELLAYFRNRAPLDDSGMPKDRFSAEMPDATLATLKIQPSEPRDSAVYFCASGLGTWRTERGHGELFFGEGSRLTVL.

The chain is built from TRBV11-2 and TRBJ2-1; TCRdb's D call of TRBD1 is untestable without DNA. The CDR3 totals 15 residues. Per germline, CDR1 SGHAT and CDR2 FQNNGV. CDR3 residues: CASAPLAGANNEQFF. Full variable domain (outside the CDR3, taken from reference TRBV11-2 and TRBJ2-1): EAGVAQSPRYKIIEKRQSVAFWCNPISGHATLYWYQQILGQGPKLLIQFQNNGVVDDSQLPKDRFSAERLKGVDSTLKIQPAKLEDSAVYLCASAPLAGANNEQFFGPGTRLTVL.

The V gene is TRBV28, the J gene TRBJ1-1. The CDR3 is 14 residues long. From germline, CDR1 is MDHEN and CDR2 SYDVKM. The chain's CDR3 is CASSWRNMNTEAFF.

V and J are TRBV5-1 and TRBJ2-1; TCRdb's D gene call, TRBD1, goes unchecked for lack of DNA. Germline lookup yields CDR1 SGHRS and CDR2 YFSETQ. The length of the CDR3 is 15 residues. The CDR3 loop reads CASSLKQGTYNEQFF.

V gene TRBV30 combines with J gene TRBJ2-7; TCRdb indicates TRBD2, and absent DNA this call remains unverified. CDR1 is GTSNPN and CDR2 is SVGIG in the germline V gene (reference sequence). CDR3 length: 14 amino acids. The CDR3: CAWSVAGGPYEQYF.

The chain uses TRBV29-1 and TRBJ1-2. From germline, CDR1 is SQVTM and CDR2 ANQGSEA. The CDR3 has 13 amino acids. The chain's CDR3 is CSVEEGSHYGYTF.

The chain carries TRBV27 and TRBJ2-5. CDR3 length equals 15 residues. The germline V gene encodes CDR1 MNHEY and CDR2 SMNVEV (reference sequence). The CDR3 loop is CASSLYDRWEETKYF.

V is TRBV4-2 and J is TRBJ1-5; TCRdb gives TRBD1 as the D gene, but with no DNA this cannot be confirmed. The germline V gene has CDR1 LGHNA and CDR2 YNFKEQ. CDR3 length equals 16 residues. The CDR3 is CASSQEGGAGHQPQHF.

This chain joins TRBV7-9 and TRBJ2-1; no DNA is available, so the TRBD1 call from TCRdb remains unchecked. CDR1 and CDR2 from the germline V gene are SEHNR and FQNEAQ (reference sequence). CDR3 length: 17 amino acids. Here the CDR3 reads CASSLFTPDRAYNEQFF.